The sequence of this TCR beta chain was determined in a study of blood T cell repertoires in COVID-19. Sequenced by immunoSEQ multiplex PCR; TCRdb stores in-frame clones only, minus some. The data hold tens of thousands of clones, with 86% observed a single time. The V and J ends lost 3 bases and 5 bases, in that order; junction bases with no gene match: 3. The CDR3 spans 14 residues. The germline gives CDR1 PRHDT, CDR2 FYEKMQ (reference sequence). This chain connects TRBV13 to TRBJ2-5, with 10 bases that match TRBD1. This TCR was sampled from a man in his sixties or seventies with active COVID-19. Sequenced input: peripheral blood. CDR3 nucleotides: TGTGCCAGCAGCTTTCGGACAGGGGGGGAGACCCAGTACTTC. Amino acids: CASSFRTGGETQYF. Full variable domain (missing parts from reference TRBV13 and TRBJ2-5): AAGVIQSPRHLIKEKRETATLKCYPIPRHDTVYWYQQGPGQDPQFLISFYEKMQSDKGSIPDRFSAQQFSDYHSELNMSSLELGDSALYFCASSFRTGGETQYFGPGTRLLVL.